This TCR beta chain was retrieved from a study of Ad26.COV2.S vaccination and SARS-CoV-2 variants. Trimming cost V 0 bases and J 1 base, with 8 bases left between them. Germline V lookup: CDR1 SGHRS, CDR2 YFSETQ. The CDR3 spans 15 residues. TCRdb's copy holds only in-frame clones and misses some; the assay was immunoSEQ multiplex PCR. The data contain 87,000 or so clones, approximately 82% of them singletons. This TCR was recovered from a human donor who had recovered from COVID-19. The rearrangement joins TRBV5-1 to TRBJ1-3; no clear D gene. The specimen was peripheral blood, collected after recovery from COVID-19. DNA for the CDR3: TGCGCCAGCAGCTTGGCCCCGGGTTCTGGAAACACCATATATTTT. This codes for CASSLAPGSGNTIYF.